A selection of T cell receptor beta chains follows, all from one sample in a study of cytomegalovirus exposure and HLA in healthy donors. Here immunoSEQ multiplex PCR was the method, and the copy in TCRdb shows in-frame clones only, minus some. This table holds 150,000 to 200,000 clones, 60% to 80% found once. What was sequenced was PBMCs. The receptors come from a male donor in good health and CMV-seronegative. Both conserved end residues are part of each CDR3. A D gene is named only where the DNA matches it firmly. Clone size is shown for a subset of rows, as once, few, many or a class of expanded clone.

abundance: NA; j_gene: TRBJ2-5; v_gene: TRBV10-3; d_gene: TRBD2; CDR3aa: CAISESGLAGGHSFWETQYF; CDR3nt: TGTGCCATCAGTGAGTCGGGACTAGCGGGGGGGCATTCCTTCTGGGAGACCCAGTACTTC
abundance: NA; j_gene: TRBJ2-1; v_gene: TRBV7-3; d_gene: TRBD1; CDR3aa: CASSTFQTGARNEQFF; CDR3nt: TGTGCCAGCAGCACGTTCCAGACAGGGGCGAGAAATGAGCAGTTCTTC
abundance: NA; j_gene: TRBJ2-5; v_gene: TRBV7-3; d_gene: TRBD2; CDR3aa: CASSLNSGGKETQYF; CDR3nt: TGTGCCAGCAGCTTAAATAGCGGGGGAAAAGAGACCCAGTACTTC
abundance: NA; j_gene: TRBJ1-2; v_gene: TRBV19; d_gene: TRBD1; CDR3aa: CASSREGAVGYTF; CDR3nt: TGTGCCAGTAGTAGAGAGGGGGCTGTTGGCTACACCTTC
abundance: NA; j_gene: TRBJ2-7; v_gene: TRBV6-5; d_gene: TRBD1; CDR3aa: CASSYSDRMNEQYF; CDR3nt: TGTGCCAGCAGTTACTCGGACAGGATGAACGAGCAGTACTTC
abundance: NA; j_gene: TRBJ1-5; v_gene: TRBV5-1; d_gene: NA; CDR3aa: CASSEEPQHF; CDR3nt: TGCGCCAGCTCGGAGGAGCCCCAGCATTTT
abundance: NA; j_gene: TRBJ2-5; v_gene: TRBV5-6; d_gene: TRBD2; CDR3aa: CASSSLRLAAETQHF; CDR3nt: TGTGCCAGCAGCTCGCTTAGACTAGCGGCAGAGACCCAGCACTTC
abundance: NA; j_gene: TRBJ2-7; v_gene: TRBV7-2; d_gene: NA; CDR3aa: CASSLDGPGIYEQYF; CDR3nt: TGTGCCAGCAGCTTAGACGGCCCAGGGATCTACGAGCAGTACTTC
abundance: NA; j_gene: TRBJ1-1; v_gene: TRBV12-5; d_gene: TRBD1; CDR3aa: CASGGQGSEAFF; CDR3nt: TGTGCTAGTGGTGGACAGGGGAGTGAAGCTTTCTTT
abundance: NA; j_gene: TRBJ2-5; v_gene: TRBV25-1; d_gene: TRBD2; CDR3aa: CASSEFGGGETQYF; CDR3nt: TGTGCCAGCAGTGAATTCGGGGGGGGAGAGACCCAGTACTTC
abundance: NA; j_gene: TRBJ1-1; v_gene: TRBV6-5; d_gene: NA; CDR3aa: CASSYGRGRLGTEAFF; CDR3nt: TGTGCCAGCAGTTACGGAAGGGGTCGACTTGGGACTGAAGCTTTCTTT
abundance: medium-sized; j_gene: TRBJ2-7; v_gene: TRBV25-1; d_gene: NA; CDR3aa: CASSDNSYEQYF; CDR3nt: TGTGCCAGCAGTGACAACTCCTACGAGCAGTACTTC
abundance: once; j_gene: TRBJ2-5; v_gene: TRBV6-1; d_gene: TRBD1; CDR3aa: CASSDRVDRGAETQYF; CDR3nt: TGTGCCAGCAGTGATAGGGTGGACAGGGGCGCGGAGACCCAGTACTTC
abundance: few; j_gene: TRBJ1-1; v_gene: TRBV6-1; d_gene: NA; CDR3aa: CASRATANPNTEAFF; CDR3nt: TGTGCCAGCAGGGCGACAGCGAACCCGAACACTGAAGCTTTCTTT
abundance: NA; j_gene: TRBJ2-7; v_gene: TRBV7-2; d_gene: TRBD2; CDR3aa: CASSPLSGEAYEQYF; CDR3nt: TGTGCCAGCAGCCCCCTAAGCGGGGAGGCCTACGAGCAGTACTTC
abundance: NA; j_gene: TRBJ1-1; v_gene: TRBV28; d_gene: NA; CDR3aa: CASSSSGTEAFF; CDR3nt: TGTGCCAGCAGCTCCTCGGGGACTGAAGCTTTCTTT
abundance: NA; j_gene: TRBJ1-1; v_gene: TRBV11-2; d_gene: NA; CDR3aa: CASSLSAVANTEAFF; CDR3nt: TGTGCCAGCAGCTTATCGGCGGTCGCGAACACTGAAGCTTTCTTT
abundance: NA; j_gene: TRBJ2-1; v_gene: TRBV6-4; d_gene: TRBD2; CDR3aa: CASSWTSGGSSYNEQFF; CDR3nt: TGTGCCAGCAGTTGGACTAGCGGGGGGAGCTCCTACAATGAGCAGTTCTTC
abundance: NA; j_gene: TRBJ2-1; v_gene: TRBV29-1; d_gene: NA; CDR3aa: CSVAKRVRDNEQFF; CDR3nt: TGCAGCGTGGCTAAGCGAGTTAGAGACAATGAGCAGTTCTTC
abundance: NA; j_gene: TRBJ1-1; v_gene: TRBV5-4; d_gene: TRBD1; CDR3aa: CASSLVGGGTEAFF; CDR3nt: TGTGCCAGCAGCTTGGTAGGGGGCGGCACTGAAGCTTTCTTT
abundance: NA; j_gene: TRBJ2-7; v_gene: TRBV20-1; d_gene: NA; CDR3aa: CSARQVYEQYF; CDR3nt: TGCAGTGCTCGACAGGTTTACGAGCAGTACTTC
abundance: NA; j_gene: TRBJ2-5; v_gene: TRBV7-3; d_gene: TRBD1; CDR3aa: CASSLSRDRGGETQYF; CDR3nt: TGTGCCAGCAGCTTGTCCCGGGACAGGGGGGGAGAGACCCAGTACTTC
abundance: NA; j_gene: TRBJ2-5; v_gene: TRBV12-5; d_gene: NA; CDR3aa: CASGGGSRSLETQYF; CDR3nt: TGTGCTAGTGGGGGGGGATCGAGGTCCCTGGAGACCCAGTACTTC
abundance: few; j_gene: TRBJ1-1; v_gene: TRBV19; d_gene: NA; CDR3aa: CASSSGKGSTEAFF; CDR3nt: TGTGCCAGTAGTTCGGGAAAAGGTAGCACTGAAGCTTTCTTT
abundance: NA; j_gene: TRBJ2-7; v_gene: TRBV9; d_gene: NA; CDR3aa: CASSVGPTSYEQYF; CDR3nt: TGTGCCAGCAGCGTGGGCCCGACCTCCTACGAGCAGTACTTC
abundance: NA; j_gene: TRBJ2-3; v_gene: TRBV6-4; d_gene: TRBD2; CDR3aa: CASSATSGGTTDTQYF; CDR3nt: TGTGCCAGCAGTGCGACTAGCGGGGGGACCACAGATACGCAGTATTTT
abundance: NA; j_gene: TRBJ1-5; v_gene: TRBV27; d_gene: NA; CDR3aa: CASGQGGDGNQPQHF; CDR3nt: TGTGCCAGCGGGCAGGGCGGAGATGGCAATCAGCCCCAGCATTTT
abundance: NA; j_gene: TRBJ2-7; v_gene: TRBV7-9; d_gene: NA; CDR3aa: CASSTGSSYEQYF; CDR3nt: TGTGCCAGCAGCACAGGGTCCTCCTACGAGCAGTACTTC
abundance: NA; j_gene: TRBJ2-5; v_gene: TRBV5-1; d_gene: NA; CDR3aa: CASSFRGSETQYF; CDR3nt: TGCGCCAGCAGCTTTCGGGGGAGCGAGACCCAGTACTTC
abundance: NA; j_gene: TRBJ2-7; v_gene: TRBV2; d_gene: TRBD2; CDR3aa: CASRALAGGPGEQYF; CDR3nt: TGTGCCAGCAGGGCACTAGCGGGAGGCCCCGGGGAGCAGTACTTC
abundance: NA; j_gene: TRBJ1-2; v_gene: TRBV19; d_gene: NA; CDR3aa: CASSDQGYANYGYTF; CDR3nt: TGTGCCAGTAGCGACCAGGGCTACGCTAACTATGGCTACACCTTC
abundance: NA; j_gene: TRBJ2-7; v_gene: TRBV28; d_gene: NA; CDR3aa: CASSRLTGLYEQYF; CDR3nt: TGTGCCAGCAGTCGCCTTACAGGGCTCTACGAGCAGTACTTC
abundance: once; j_gene: TRBJ1-1; v_gene: TRBV7-8; d_gene: NA; CDR3aa: CASSLGSHEAFF; CDR3nt: TGTGCCAGCAGCTTAGGGAGTCATGAAGCTTTCTTT
abundance: NA; j_gene: TRBJ2-1; v_gene: TRBV4-1; d_gene: TRBD2; CDR3aa: CASSPGRGPSNEQFF; CDR3nt: TGCGCCAGCAGCCCGGGGAGGGGACCTTCCAATGAGCAGTTCTTC
abundance: NA; j_gene: TRBJ2-7; v_gene: TRBV7-6; d_gene: NA; CDR3aa: CASSLESVSYEQYF; CDR3nt: TGTGCCAGCAGCTTAGAAAGCGTTTCCTACGAGCAGTACTTC
abundance: NA; j_gene: TRBJ2-3; v_gene: TRBV19; d_gene: TRBD2; CDR3aa: CASRIAGGAGDTQYF; CDR3nt: TGTGCCAGTAGGATAGCGGGGGGGGCTGGAGATACGCAGTATTTT
abundance: NA; j_gene: TRBJ2-4; v_gene: TRBV5-6; d_gene: TRBD2; CDR3aa: CASSPGGDIQYF; CDR3nt: TGTGCCAGCAGCCCTGGGGGGGACATTCAGTACTTC
abundance: NA; j_gene: TRBJ1-4; v_gene: TRBV28; d_gene: NA; CDR3aa: CASSSGRNEKLFF; CDR3nt: TGTGCCAGCAGTTCTGGGCGTAATGAAAAACTGTTTTTT
abundance: NA; j_gene: TRBJ1-5; v_gene: TRBV7-2; d_gene: NA; CDR3aa: CASSSGQTGNQPQHF; CDR3nt: TGTGCCAGCAGCTCCGGACAAACGGGCAATCAGCCCCAGCATTTT
abundance: NA; j_gene: TRBJ2-7; v_gene: TRBV29-1; d_gene: NA; CDR3aa: CSAGGQGSYEQYF; CDR3nt: TGCAGCGCGGGGGGCCAAGGTTCCTACGAGCAGTACTTC
abundance: once; j_gene: TRBJ2-7; v_gene: TRBV9; d_gene: TRBD2; CDR3aa: CASSPRGSGTYEQYF; CDR3nt: TGTGCCAGCAGCCCTCGGGGTAGCGGGACCTACGAGCAGTACTTC
abundance: NA; j_gene: TRBJ1-1; v_gene: TRBV6-6; d_gene: NA; CDR3aa: CASSYSGGGAEAFF; CDR3nt: TGTGCCAGCAGTTACTCGGGCGGGGGTGCTGAAGCTTTCTTT
abundance: once; j_gene: TRBJ1-2; v_gene: TRBV4-1; d_gene: TRBD1; CDR3aa: CASRTDRGHGYTF; CDR3nt: TGCGCCAGCAGGACGGACAGGGGTCATGGCTACACCTTC
abundance: NA; j_gene: TRBJ2-1; v_gene: TRBV2; d_gene: NA; CDR3aa: CASKASSYNEQFF; CDR3nt: TGTGCCAGCAAAGCTAGTTCCTACAATGAGCAGTTCTTC
abundance: NA; j_gene: TRBJ2-6; v_gene: TRBV28; d_gene: NA; CDR3aa: CASLLAGANVLTF; CDR3nt: TGTGCCAGTCTACTGGCTGGGGCCAACGTCCTGACTTTC
abundance: NA; j_gene: TRBJ1-5; v_gene: TRBV6-1; d_gene: NA; CDR3aa: CASSTGGTRQPQHF; CDR3nt: TGTGCCAGCAGCACGGGGGGCACGCGGCAGCCCCAGCATTTT
abundance: NA; j_gene: TRBJ1-1; v_gene: TRBV7-2; d_gene: NA; CDR3aa: CASNWGVGKTEAFF; CDR3nt: TGTGCCAGCAACTGGGGGGTTGGGAAGACTGAAGCTTTCTTT
abundance: NA; j_gene: TRBJ2-1; v_gene: TRBV7-3; d_gene: TRBD2; CDR3aa: CASSLTGTSGYNEQFF; CDR3nt: TGTGCCAGCAGCTTAACTGGGACTAGCGGGTACAATGAGCAGTTCTTC
abundance: NA; j_gene: TRBJ2-5; v_gene: TRBV5-1; d_gene: TRBD1; CDR3aa: CASSLRMTGGETQYF; CDR3nt: TGCGCCAGCAGCCTCCGCATGACAGGGGGGGAGACCCAGTACTTC
abundance: NA; j_gene: TRBJ2-1; v_gene: TRBV9; d_gene: TRBD2; CDR3aa: CASSLAVGHNEQFF; CDR3nt: TGTGCCAGCAGTCTAGCGGTAGGACACAATGAGCAGTTCTTC
abundance: NA; j_gene: TRBJ2-5; v_gene: TRBV7-2; d_gene: TRBD2; CDR3aa: CASSQRLAGFETQYF; CDR3nt: TGTGCCAGCAGCCAACGACTAGCGGGATTTGAGACCCAGTACTTC
abundance: NA; j_gene: TRBJ1-3; v_gene: TRBV9; d_gene: NA; CDR3aa: CASSSLRDRNTIYF; CDR3nt: TGTGCCAGCAGCTCGCTTAGGGACAGAAACACCATATATTTT